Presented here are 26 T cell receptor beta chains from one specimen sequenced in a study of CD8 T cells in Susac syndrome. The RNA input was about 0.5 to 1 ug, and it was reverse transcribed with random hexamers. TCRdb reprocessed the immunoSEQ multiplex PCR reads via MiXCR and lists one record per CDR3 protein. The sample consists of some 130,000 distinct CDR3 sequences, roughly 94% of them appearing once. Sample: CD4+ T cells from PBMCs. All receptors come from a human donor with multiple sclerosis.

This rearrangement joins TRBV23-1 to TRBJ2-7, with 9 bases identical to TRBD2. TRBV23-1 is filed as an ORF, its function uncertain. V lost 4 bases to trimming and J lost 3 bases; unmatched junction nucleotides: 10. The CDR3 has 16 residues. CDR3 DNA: TGCGCCAGCAGTCGCCCCTGGCGGGGGGGAGACTACGAGCAGTACTTC. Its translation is CASSRPWRGGDYEQYF.

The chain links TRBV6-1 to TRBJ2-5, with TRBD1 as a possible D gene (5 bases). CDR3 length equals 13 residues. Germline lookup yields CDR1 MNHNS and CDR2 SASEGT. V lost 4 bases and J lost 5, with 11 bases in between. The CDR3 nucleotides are TGTGCCAGCAGTGTGGCAGGGCGGGAGACCCAGTACTTC. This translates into CASSVAGRETQYF.

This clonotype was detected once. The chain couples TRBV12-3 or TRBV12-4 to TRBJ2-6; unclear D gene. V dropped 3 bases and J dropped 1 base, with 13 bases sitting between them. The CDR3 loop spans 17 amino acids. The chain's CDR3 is CASSFGSSLSGANVLTF. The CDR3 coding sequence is TGTGCCAGCAGTTTTGGGTCGTCTCTTTCTGGGGCCAACGTCCTGACTTTC.

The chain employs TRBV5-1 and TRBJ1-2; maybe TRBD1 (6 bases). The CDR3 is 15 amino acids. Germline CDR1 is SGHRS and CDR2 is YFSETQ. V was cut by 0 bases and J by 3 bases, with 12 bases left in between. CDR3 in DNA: TGCGCCAGCAGCTTGGCCCAGGGGAGGGACTATGGCTACACCTTC. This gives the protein CASSLAQGRDYGYTF.

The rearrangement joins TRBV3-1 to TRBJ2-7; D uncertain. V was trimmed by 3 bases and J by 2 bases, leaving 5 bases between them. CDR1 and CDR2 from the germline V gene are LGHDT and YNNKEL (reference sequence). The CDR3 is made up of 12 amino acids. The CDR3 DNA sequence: TGTGCCAGCAGCCAGGAAACCTACGAGCAGTACTTC. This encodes CASSQETYEQYF.

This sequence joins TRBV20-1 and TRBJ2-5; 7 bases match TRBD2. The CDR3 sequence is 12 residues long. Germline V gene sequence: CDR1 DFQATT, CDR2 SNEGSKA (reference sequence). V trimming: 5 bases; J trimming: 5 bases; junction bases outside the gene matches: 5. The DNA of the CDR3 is TGCAGTGCTCCGGAGGGAGGGGAGACCCAGTACTTC. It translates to CSAPEGGETQYF.

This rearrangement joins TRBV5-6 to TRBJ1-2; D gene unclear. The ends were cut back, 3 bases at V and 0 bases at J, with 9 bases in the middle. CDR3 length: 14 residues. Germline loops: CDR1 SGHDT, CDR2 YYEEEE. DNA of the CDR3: TGTGCCAGCAGCTACGGAATTACTAACTATGGCTACACCTTC. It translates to CASSYGITNYGYTF.

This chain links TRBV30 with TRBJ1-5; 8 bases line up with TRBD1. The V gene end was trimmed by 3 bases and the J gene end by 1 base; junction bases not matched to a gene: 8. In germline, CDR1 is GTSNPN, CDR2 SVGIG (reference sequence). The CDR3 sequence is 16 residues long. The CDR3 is CAWSGQGARSNQPQHF. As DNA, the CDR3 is TGTGCCTGGAGCGGTCAGGGGGCGCGAAGCAATCAGCCCCAGCATTTT.

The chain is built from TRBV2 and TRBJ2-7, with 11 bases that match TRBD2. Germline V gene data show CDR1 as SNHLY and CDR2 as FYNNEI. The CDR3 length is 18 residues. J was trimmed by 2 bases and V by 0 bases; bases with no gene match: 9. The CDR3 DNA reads TGTGCCAGCAGTGAAGCTAAGTTAGCGGGGGGGCGGACCTACGAGCAGTACTTC. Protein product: CASSEAKLAGGRTYEQYF.

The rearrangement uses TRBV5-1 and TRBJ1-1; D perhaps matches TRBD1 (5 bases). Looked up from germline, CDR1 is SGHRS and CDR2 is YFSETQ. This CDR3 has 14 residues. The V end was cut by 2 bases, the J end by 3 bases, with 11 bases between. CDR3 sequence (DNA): TGCGCCAGCAGCTTAGAGCGGGGCTACACTGAAGCTTTCTTT. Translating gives CASSLERGYTEAFF.

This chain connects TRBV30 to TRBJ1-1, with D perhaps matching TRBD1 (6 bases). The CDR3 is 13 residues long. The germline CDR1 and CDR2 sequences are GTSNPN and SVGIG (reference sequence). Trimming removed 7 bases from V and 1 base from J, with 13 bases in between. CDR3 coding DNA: TGTGCCTCCCGGCAGGGGACGAACACTGAAGCTTTCTTT. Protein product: CASRQGTNTEAFF.

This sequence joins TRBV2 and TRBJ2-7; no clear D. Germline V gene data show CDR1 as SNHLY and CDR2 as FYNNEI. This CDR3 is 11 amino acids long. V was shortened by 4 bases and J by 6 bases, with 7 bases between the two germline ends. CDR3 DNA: TGTGCCAGCAGTGTGTGGGGCGAGCAGTACTTC. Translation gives CASSVWGEQYF.

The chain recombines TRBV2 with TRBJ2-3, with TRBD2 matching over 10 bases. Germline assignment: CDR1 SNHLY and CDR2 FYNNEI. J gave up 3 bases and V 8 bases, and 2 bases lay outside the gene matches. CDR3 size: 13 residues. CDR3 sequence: CASGLAVTDTQYF. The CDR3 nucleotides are TGTGCCAGCGGACTAGCGGTTACAGATACGCAGTATTTT.

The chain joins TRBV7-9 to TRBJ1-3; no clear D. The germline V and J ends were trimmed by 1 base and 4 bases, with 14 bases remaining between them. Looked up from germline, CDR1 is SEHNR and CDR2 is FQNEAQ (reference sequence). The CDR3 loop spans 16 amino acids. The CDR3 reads CASSLGAGPRGNTIYF. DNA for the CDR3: TGTGCCAGCAGCTTAGGGGCAGGACCACGCGGAAACACCATATATTTT.

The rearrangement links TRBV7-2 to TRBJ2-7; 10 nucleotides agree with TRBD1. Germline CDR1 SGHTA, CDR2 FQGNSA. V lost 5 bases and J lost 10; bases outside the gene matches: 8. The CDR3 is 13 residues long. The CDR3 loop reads CASSDRDRGGQYF. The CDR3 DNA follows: TGTGCCAGCAGCGACCGGGACAGGGGAGGACAGTACTTC.

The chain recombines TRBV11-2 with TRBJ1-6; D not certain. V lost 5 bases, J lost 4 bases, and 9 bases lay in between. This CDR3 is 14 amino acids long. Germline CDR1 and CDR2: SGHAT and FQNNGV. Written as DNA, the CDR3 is TGTGCCAGCAGCCCCGGGCAGTATAATTCACCCCTCCACTTT. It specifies CASSPGQYNSPLHF.

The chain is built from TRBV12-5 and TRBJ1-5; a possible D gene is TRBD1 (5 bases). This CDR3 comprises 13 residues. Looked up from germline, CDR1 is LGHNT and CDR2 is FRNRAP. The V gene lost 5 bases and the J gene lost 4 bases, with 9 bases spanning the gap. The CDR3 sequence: CASGPGGNQPQHF. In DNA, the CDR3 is TGTGCTAGTGGTCCGGGGGGGAATCAGCCCCAGCATTTT.

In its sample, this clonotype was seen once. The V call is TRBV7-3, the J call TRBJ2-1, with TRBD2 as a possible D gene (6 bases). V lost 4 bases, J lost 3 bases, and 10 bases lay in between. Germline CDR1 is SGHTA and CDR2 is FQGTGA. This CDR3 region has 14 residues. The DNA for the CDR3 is TGTGCCAGCAGCTCGCCCGGGAGCTACAATGAGCAGTTCTTC. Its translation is CASSSPGSYNEQFF. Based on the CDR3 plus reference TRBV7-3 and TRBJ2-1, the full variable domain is GAGVSQTPSNKVTEKGKYVELRCDPISGHTALYWYRQSLGQGPEFLIYFQGTGAADDSGLPNDRFFAVRPEGSVSTLKIQRTERGDSAVYLCASSSPGSYNEQFFGPGTRLTVL.

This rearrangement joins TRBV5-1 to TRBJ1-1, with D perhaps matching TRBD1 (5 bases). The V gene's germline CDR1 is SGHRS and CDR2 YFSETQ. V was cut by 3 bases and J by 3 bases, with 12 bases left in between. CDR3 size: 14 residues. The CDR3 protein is CASSWYRRDTEAFF. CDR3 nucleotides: TGCGCCAGCAGCTGGTACAGGCGCGACACTGAAGCTTTCTTT.

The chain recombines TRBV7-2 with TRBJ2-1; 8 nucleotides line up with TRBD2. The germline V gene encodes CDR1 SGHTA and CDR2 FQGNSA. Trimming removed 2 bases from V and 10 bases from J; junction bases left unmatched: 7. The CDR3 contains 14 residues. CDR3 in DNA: TGTGCCAGCAGCTTAATGTTATTAGCGGGGGAGCAGTTCTTC. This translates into CASSLMLLAGEQFF.

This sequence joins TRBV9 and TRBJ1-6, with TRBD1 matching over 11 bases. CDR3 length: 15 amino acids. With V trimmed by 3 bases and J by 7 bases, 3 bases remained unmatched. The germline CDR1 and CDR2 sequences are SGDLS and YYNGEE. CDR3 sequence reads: CASSADRGLNSPLHF. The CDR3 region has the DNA TGTGCCAGCAGCGCGGACAGGGGGCTAAATTCACCCCTCCACTTT. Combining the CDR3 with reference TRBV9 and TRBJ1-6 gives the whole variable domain DSGVTQTPKHLITATGQRVTLRCSPRSGDLSVYWYQQSLDQGLQFLIQYYNGEERAKGNILERFSAQQFPDLHSELNLSSLELGDSALYFCASSADRGLNSPLHFGNGTRLTVT.

The CDR3 region has the DNA TGTGCCAGCAGCCGGGGCCTCAGGGAATGGAACAATTCACCCCTCCACTTT. Protein product: CASSRGLREWNNSPLHF. The chain is built from TRBV12-3 or TRBV12-4 and TRBJ1-6; D possibly corresponds to TRBD1 (5 bases). The CDR3 is 17 amino acids. V was clipped by 6 bases and J by 7 bases, with 22 bases between them.

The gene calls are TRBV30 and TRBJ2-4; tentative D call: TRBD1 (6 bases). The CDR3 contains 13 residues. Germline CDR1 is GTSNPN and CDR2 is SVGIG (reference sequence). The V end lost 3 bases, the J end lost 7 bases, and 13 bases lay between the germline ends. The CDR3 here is CAWSPSQGNIQYF. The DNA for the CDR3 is TGTGCCTGGAGCCCCTCCCAGGGGAACATTCAGTACTTC. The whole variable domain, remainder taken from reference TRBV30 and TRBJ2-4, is SQTIHQWPATLVQPVGSPLSLECTVEGTSNPNLYWYRQAAGRGLQLLFYSVGIGQISSEVPQNLSASRPQDRQFILSSKKLLLSDSGFYLCAWSPSQGNIQYFGAGTRLSVL.

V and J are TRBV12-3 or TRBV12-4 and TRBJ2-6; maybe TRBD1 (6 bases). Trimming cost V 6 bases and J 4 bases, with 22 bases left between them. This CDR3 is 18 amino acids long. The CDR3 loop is CASRFSHRGFQGANVLTF. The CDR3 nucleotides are TGTGCCAGCAGATTCTCGCATAGGGGGTTTCAAGGGGCCAACGTCCTGACTTTC.

CDR3 protein: CSARRGREGNEQFF. Here the CDR3 DNA reads TGCAGTGCTAGAAGAGGGCGGGAGGGGAATGAGCAGTTCTTC. The genes are TRBV20-1 and TRBJ2-1; 9 bases are a match to TRBD2. CDR3 length: 14 residues. Germline CDR1 is DFQATT and CDR2 is SNEGSKA (reference sequence). J lost 7 bases, V lost 2 bases, and 6 bases had no gene match.

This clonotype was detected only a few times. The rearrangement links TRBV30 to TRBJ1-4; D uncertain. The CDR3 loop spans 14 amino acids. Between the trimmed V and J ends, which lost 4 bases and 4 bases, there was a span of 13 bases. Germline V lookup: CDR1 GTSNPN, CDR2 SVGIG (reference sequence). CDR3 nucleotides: TGTGCCTGGACCGTCGCGGGGATTAATGAAAAACTGTTTTTT. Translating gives CAWTVAGINEKLFF. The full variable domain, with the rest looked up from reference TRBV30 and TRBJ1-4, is SQTIHQWPATLVQPVGSPLSLECTVEGTSNPNLYWYRQAAGRGLQLLFYSVGIGQISSEVPQNLSASRPQDRQFILSSKKLLLSDSGFYLCAWTVAGINEKLFFGSGTQLSVL.